The rows below give T cell receptor beta chains drawn from one sample of a study of CD8 T cells in Susac syndrome. TCRdb re-called the immunoSEQ multiplex PCR reads with MiXCR, one entry per CDR3 protein. The sample has around 180,000 distinct CDR3 sequences; around 95% are singletons. The sequenced sample consisted of CD8+ T cells from PBMCs. These receptors came from a human donor with multiple sclerosis. CDR3s include the opening cysteine and the closing phenylalanine or tryptophan. Each record gives: J gene, V gene, D gene, clone size, CDR3 DNA, CDR3 protein. The D gene is left open where the match is weak. Not every row has a clone size; where given, it reads once, few, many or a size class.

J gene: TRBJ2-2; V gene: TRBV24-1; D gene: TRBD1; clone size: NA; CDR3 DNA: TGTGCCACCCAGGGACAGGGGAGCACCGGGGAGCTGTTTTTT; CDR3 protein: CATQGQGSTGELFF
J gene: TRBJ1-4; V gene: TRBV9; D gene: NA; clone size: NA; CDR3 DNA: TGTGCCAGCACGTCCGGCGGCGGCCGCGGAGAGGAAAAACTGTTTTTT; CDR3 protein: CASTSGGGRGEEKLFF
J gene: TRBJ1-1; V gene: TRBV2; D gene: NA; clone size: NA; CDR3 DNA: TGTGCCAGCGGTACAGGGATCGCTGAAGCTTTCTTT; CDR3 protein: CASGTGIAEAFF
J gene: TRBJ1-1; V gene: TRBV7-9; D gene: NA; clone size: NA; CDR3 DNA: TGTGCCAGCTCTACAGCAAAGAACACTGAAGCTTTCTTT; CDR3 protein: CASSTAKNTEAFF
J gene: TRBJ2-3; V gene: TRBV5-4; D gene: TRBD2; clone size: NA; CDR3 DNA: TGTGCCAGCACCCCAGCGGGAGCATCTGGAGATACGCAGTATTTT; CDR3 protein: CASTPAGASGDTQYF
J gene: TRBJ2-5; V gene: TRBV7-9; D gene: NA; clone size: NA; CDR3 DNA: TGTGCCAGCAGCCCCCCTCAACCCGAAGAGACCCAGTACTTC; CDR3 protein: CASSPPQPEETQYF
J gene: TRBJ2-5; V gene: TRBV9; D gene: TRBD2; clone size: once; CDR3 DNA: TGTGCCAGCAGCGTAGAGTGGCGGGGGGGACGTGAGACCCAGTACTTC; CDR3 protein: CASSVEWRGGRETQYF
J gene: TRBJ2-5; V gene: TRBV28; D gene: NA; clone size: NA; CDR3 DNA: TGTGCCAGCAGTCAGGACCCCCCGGGTCAAGAGACCCAGTACTTC; CDR3 protein: CASSQDPPGQETQYF
J gene: TRBJ2-1; V gene: TRBV11-2; D gene: NA; clone size: NA; CDR3 DNA: TGTGCCAGCAGCGGAATGTCCAAAAGGGGCAATGAGCAGTTCTTC; CDR3 protein: CASSGMSKRGNEQFF
J gene: TRBJ1-2; V gene: TRBV27; D gene: NA; clone size: NA; CDR3 DNA: TGTGCCAGCAGCCTGGGACCAGTCTATGGCTACACCTTC; CDR3 protein: CASSLGPVYGYTF
J gene: TRBJ2-7; V gene: TRBV5-1; D gene: TRBD1; clone size: once; CDR3 DNA: TGCGCCAGCAGCGCAGCACCGGGACAGACCTACGAGCAGTACTTC; CDR3 protein: CASSAAPGQTYEQYF
J gene: TRBJ2-7; V gene: TRBV9; D gene: TRBD1; clone size: NA; CDR3 DNA: TGTGCCAGCAGCGGCCGGGACAGGGGTCCCTACGAGCAGTACTTC; CDR3 protein: CASSGRDRGPYEQYF
J gene: TRBJ1-5; V gene: TRBV27; D gene: NA; clone size: NA; CDR3 DNA: TGTGCCAGCGGGTGGCAGCCCCAGCATTTT; CDR3 protein: CASGWQPQHF
J gene: TRBJ2-1; V gene: TRBV27; D gene: TRBD1; clone size: NA; CDR3 DNA: TGTGCCAGCAGTCCATGGGACAGTTGGGATGAGCAGTTCTTC; CDR3 protein: CASSPWDSWDEQFF
J gene: TRBJ2-5; V gene: TRBV25-1; D gene: NA; clone size: NA; CDR3 DNA: TGTGCCAGCAGTGAAACTACGGGTGAGCGGAGTCATCGAGAGACCCAGTACTTC; CDR3 protein: CASSETTGERSHRETQYF
J gene: TRBJ2-7; V gene: TRBV13; D gene: TRBD1; clone size: NA; CDR3 DNA: TGTGCCAGCGGGGACAGGATGCTCTCCTACGAGCAGTACTTC; CDR3 protein: CASGDRMLSYEQYF
J gene: TRBJ2-5; V gene: TRBV5-1; D gene: TRBD1; clone size: NA; CDR3 DNA: TGCGCCAGCAGCCCAAAGACAGGGTTGGAGACCCAGTACTTC; CDR3 protein: CASSPKTGLETQYF
J gene: TRBJ1-1; V gene: TRBV5-1; D gene: NA; clone size: NA; CDR3 DNA: TGCGCCAGCAGCTTGGTCGCCAGAGGAAACACTGAAGCTTTCTTT; CDR3 protein: CASSLVARGNTEAFF
J gene: TRBJ2-7; V gene: TRBV9; D gene: NA; clone size: NA; CDR3 DNA: TGTGCCAGCAGCGTAGGTGGAGAATTCTCCTACGAGCAGTACTTC; CDR3 protein: CASSVGGEFSYEQYF
J gene: TRBJ2-1; V gene: TRBV28; D gene: NA; clone size: NA; CDR3 DNA: TGTGCCAGCACCCCCGTGGGGGGACCTAACAATGAGCAGTTCTTC; CDR3 protein: CASTPVGGPNNEQFF
J gene: TRBJ2-3; V gene: TRBV23-1; D gene: NA; clone size: NA; CDR3 DNA: TGCGCCAGCAGTCAATCCCCGGACGGAGGCACAGATACGCAGTATTTT; CDR3 protein: CASSQSPDGGTDTQYF